The next 28 T cell receptor beta chains were all read from a single sample in a study of CD8+CD57+ T cells in acquired aplastic anemia. Genomic DNA provided the template from which TCR beta VDJ and CDR3 profiles were obtained. TCRdb independently ran MiXCR on the reads; one entry per CDR3 protein. The top ten hold 7.8% of the sample, which has 200,000 to 300,000 distinct CDR3 sequences, more than 40% seen once. Patients selected for sequencing had displayed CD8+CD57+ cell expansion by flow cytometry. The sample taken for sequencing was sorted CD4+, CD8+, or CD8+CD57+ T cells (not recorded which) from PBMCs. The source of these receptors is a human donor with aplastic anemia.

This clonotype showed up many times. The chain couples TRBV14 to TRBJ2-1; D gene uncertain. The V gene's germline CDR1 is SGHDN and CDR2 FVKESK. V was cut by 3 bases and J by 0 bases, with 9 bases left in between. This CDR3 comprises 15 residues. CDR3 nucleotides: TGTGCCAGCAGCCACCGTGAACACTCCTACAATGAGCAGTTCTTC. It is translated as CASSHREHSYNEQFF.

To note about this clonotype: The final CDR3 position lacks the conserved phenylalanine or tryptophan, pointing to a likely read error. No DNA is shown, since the ends of the CDR3 on it are uncertain; the CDR3 is the one TCRdb lists. The chain is built from TRBV7-2 and TRBJ2-3; TRBD1, the table's D call, lacks a check against the DNA. The germline CDR1 and CDR2 sequences are SGHTA and FQGNSA. The CDR3 adds up to 15 amino acids, both ends counted. The CDR3 reads CASSLRQGEHRYAVV.

This clonotype was counted many times. The chain joins TRBV5-6 to TRBJ2-5; TRBD2 is a possible D gene (5 bases). V was shortened by 0 bases and J by 7 bases, with 7 bases between the two germline ends. Germline CDR1 and CDR2: SGHDT and YYEEEE. The CDR3 consists of 12 residues. Here the CDR3 DNA reads TGTGCCAGCAGCTTGGCCCTAGCGACCCAGTACTTC. Translated, it gives CASSLALATQYF.

This clonotype has ten or more counts. The chain has TRBV7-8 and TRBJ2-5, with D unresolved. CDR3 length: 15 residues. Looked up from germline, CDR1 is SGHVS and CDR2 is FQNEAQ. The V gene lost 1 base and the J gene lost 7 bases, with 16 bases spanning the gap. CDR3 in amino acids: CASSLEASIIVTQYF. The CDR3 DNA reads TGTGCCAGCAGCTTAGAAGCCTCTATCATTGTGACCCAGTACTTC.

The chain is built from TRBV2 and TRBJ2-7; 14 nucleotides align to TRBD2. V lost 6 bases to trimming and J lost 0 bases; unmatched junction nucleotides: 10. The CDR3 contains 18 residues. Germline V lookup: CDR1 SNHLY, CDR2 FYNNEI. This CDR3 reads CASRNPPGLAGDSYEQYF. CDR3 sequence (DNA): TGTGCCAGCAGAAATCCTCCGGGACTAGCGGGGGACTCCTACGAGCAGTACTTC.

The rearrangement uses TRBV5-1 and TRBJ2-2; 10 bases align to TRBD1. The CDR3 totals 16 residues. Unmatched junction bases numbered 2, after V lost 0 bases and J lost 3 bases. CDR1 is SGHRS, CDR2 YFSETQ, per germline. Here the CDR3 DNA reads TGCGCCAGCAGCTTGGCCGGGACAGGGGACACCGGGGAGCTGTTTTTT. It translates to CASSLAGTGDTGELFF.

Regarding this clonotype: At one end, the junction sequence differs from germline, possibly due to a read error. The CDR3 here is CASSLATEPNPPLLF. CDR3 DNA: TGTGCCAGCAGCTTAGCCACAGAGCCGAATCCACCCCTCCTCTTT. The chain is built from TRBV7-6 and TRBJ1-6; D remains unclear. Germline assignment: CDR1 SGHVS and CDR2 FNYEAQ. The CDR3 is 15 residues long. The variable domain in full, with the rest retrieved from reference TRBV7-6 and TRBJ1-6, is GAGVSQSPRYKVTKRGQDVALRCDPISGHVSLYWYRQALGQGPEFLTYFNYEAQQDKSGLPNDRFSAERPEGSISTLTIQRTEQRDSAMYRCASSLATEPNPPLLFGNGTRLTVT.

The gene calls are TRBV5-8 and TRBJ1-1; D gene unclear. Germline lookup yields CDR1 SGHTS and CDR2 YDEGEE. Trimming pared 6 bases from V and 5 bases from J, leaving 8 bases between. This CDR3 comprises 11 residues. The CDR3 DNA follows: TGTGCCAGCACCTTAAAAACTGAAGCTTTCTTT. Its translation: CASTLKTEAFF.

The J gene is TRBJ1-1, the V gene TRBV7-9, with no clear D. Trimming took 5 bases from V and 1 from J, leaving 8 bases between them. In germline, CDR1 is SEHNR, CDR2 FQNEAQ (reference sequence). This CDR3 is built from 13 residues. CDR3 sequence (DNA): TGTGCCAGCAGCACACAGCAGAACACTGAAGCTTTCTTT. Amino acid sequence: CASSTQQNTEAFF. The variable domain in full, with the rest retrieved from reference TRBV7-9 and TRBJ1-1, is DTGVSQNPRHKITKRGQNVTFRCDPISEHNRLYWYRQTLGQGPEFLTYFQNEAQLEKSRLLSDRFSAERPKGSFSTLEIQRTEQGDSAMYLCASSTQQNTEAFFGQGTRLTVV.

The chain has TRBV7-2 and TRBJ2-5, with D possibly matching TRBD2 (6 bases). The closer fit of TRBJ2-7 to the DNA end suggests the J call may be wrong. From germline, CDR1 is SGHTA and CDR2 FQGNSA. The CDR3 extends over 17 amino acids. Written as DNA, the CDR3 is TGTGCCAGCAGCCATATCAGTAGCGGCTTAGTGCGCTACGAGCAGTACTTC. This encodes CASSHISSGLVRYEQYF.

This clonotype was recorded many times. This chain uses TRBV7-9 with TRBJ2-1; D gene uncertain. The CDR3 covers 14 residues. V was cut by 7 bases and J by 0 bases, with 10 bases left in between. The V gene's germline CDR1 is SEHNR and CDR2 FQNEAQ (reference sequence). The CDR3, as DNA: TGTGCCAGCACCAAAACTGACTCCTACAATGAGCAGTTCTTC. Protein: CASTKTDSYNEQFF.

The chain couples TRBV9 to TRBJ1-5; 9 bases fit TRBD1. The CDR3 sequence is 15 residues long. J gave up 6 bases and V 4 bases, and 8 bases lay outside the gene matches. Germline V CDR1 and CDR2: SGDLS, YYNGEE. CDR3 sequence: CASSPRQGDGQPQHF. CDR3 DNA: TGTGCCAGCAGCCCGAGACAGGGGGATGGTCAGCCCCAGCATTTT.

This clonotype was picked up one time. CDR3 loop: CASSDTNRQGPTQYF. In nucleotides, the CDR3 is TGTGCCAGCAGTGACACCAATCGACAGGGCCCGACCCAGTACTTC. The V gene is TRBV25-1, the J gene TRBJ2-5; the match to TRBD1 covers 7 bases. The J segment lost 7 bases and the V segment lost 3 bases, leaving 11 bases of the junction unmatched. Germline V gene sequence: CDR1 MGHDK, CDR2 SYGVNS. CDR3 length: 15 amino acids.

This clonotype has a handful of counts. This chain uses TRBV10-3 with TRBJ2-1; 7 nucleotides align to TRBD2. J lost 9 bases, V lost 8 bases, and 13 bases had no gene match. Germline loops: CDR1 ENHRY, CDR2 SYGVKD. The CDR3 contains 14 residues. The CDR3 protein is CAILTSNAAGEQFF. As DNA, the CDR3 is TGTGCCATCCTGACTAGCAACGCGGCAGGTGAGCAGTTCTTC.

About this clonotype: Possible read error: a much larger clone is one base away. Since no conserved phenylalanine or tryptophan closes the CDR3, a read error is the likely cause. The CDR3, as DNA: TGTGCCAGCAGCCCGAGACTAGCGGGGGGGCCTGAAGAGACCCAGTACCTC. It yields the protein CASSPRLAGGPEETQYL. The V gene is TRBV7-9, the J gene TRBJ2-5, with 14 positions matching TRBD2. Trimming cost V 5 bases and J 3 bases; bases outside gene matches: 8. The CDR3 is made up of 17 amino acids. Per the germline V gene, CDR1 is SEHNR and CDR2 is FQNEAQ (reference sequence).

This clonotype appeared a few times. CDR3 sequence: CASSSMDGAYNEQFF. CDR3 sequence (DNA): TGTGCCAGCAGCTCCATGGACGGAGCCTACAATGAGCAGTTCTTC. This rearrangement joins TRBV11-2 to TRBJ2-1; D gene unclear. This CDR3 has 15 amino acids. CDR1 is SGHAT, CDR2 FQNNGV, per germline. Trimming shortened V by 4 bases and J by 2 bases, and 12 bases separated the two germline ends.

The V gene is TRBV19, the J gene TRBJ1-1; no reliable D call. This CDR3 contains 14 residues. Germline-derived CDR1 and CDR2 are LNHDA and SQIVND (reference sequence). V lost 6 bases, J lost 4 bases, and 15 bases lay in between. The CDR3: CASSAYEVSTEAFF. The CDR3 DNA sequence: TGTGCCAGTAGCGCATACGAGGTGAGCACTGAAGCTTTCTTT.

The V and J genes are TRBV10-3 and TRBJ2-3, with D unclear. Per the germline V gene, CDR1 is ENHRY and CDR2 is SYGVKD. The CDR3 is made up of 12 amino acids. The V end was cut by 10 bases, the J end by 13 bases, with 21 bases between. DNA for the CDR3: TGTGCCAGCAGCCCTCCTAGTATTGAAAAGTATTTT. Encoded protein: CASSPPSIEKYF.

Ten or more counts support this clonotype. The genes are TRBV15 and TRBJ2-5; D might be TRBD2 (5 bases). Germline V gene sequence: CDR1 LNHNV, CDR2 YYDKDF (reference sequence). CDR3 length: 12 amino acids. Trimming took off 5 bases at V and 4 bases at J, with 8 bases between the two ends. The DNA of the CDR3 is TGTGCCACCAGCGGAGGAGGAGAGACCCAGTACTTC. It yields the protein CATSGGGETQYF. Looking up the rest from reference TRBV15 and TRBJ2-5 gives the full variable domain: DAMVIQNPRYQVTQFGKPVTLSCSQTLNHNVMYWYQQKSSQAPKLLFHYYDKDFNNEADTPDNFQSRRPNTSFCFLDIRSPGLGDTAMYLCATSGGGETQYFGPGTRLLVL.

This clonotype was seen ten or more times. The CDR3 coding sequence is TGCGCCAGCAGCTGGGACCGGACGAACACTGAAGCTTTCTTT. Translation gives CASSWDRTNTEAFF. The chain is built from TRBV5-1 and TRBJ1-1, with a weak D call TRBD1 (5 bases). There are 14 residues in the CDR3. Trimming left V 3 bases short and J 1 base short, with 10 bases between. Germline CDR1 and CDR2: SGHRS and YFSETQ.

The table lists this clonotype with many counts. The rearrangement joins TRBV12-3 or TRBV12-4 to TRBJ2-7, with D possibly being TRBD2 (6 bases). The V end lost 7 bases, the J end lost 5 bases, and 15 bases lay between the germline ends. The CDR3 consists of 13 residues. The CDR3 nucleotides are TGTGCCAGCACCCCGGGACTGGGTAACGAGCAGTACTTC. Its protein is CASTPGLGNEQYF.

This clonotype has ten or more counts. The gene calls are TRBV5-5 and TRBJ2-7; no clear D gene. Germline V lookup: CDR1 SGHKS, CDR2 YYEKEE (reference sequence). The length of the CDR3 is 12 residues. The germline V and J ends were trimmed by 1 base and 2 bases, with 4 bases remaining between them. In DNA form, the CDR3 reads TGTGCCAGCAGCTTGAATCCCTACGAGCAGTACTTC. It is translated as CASSLNPYEQYF.

As regards this clonotype: It is unclear where the CDR3 begins or ends on the DNA, so no DNA is shown, and the CDR3 is as TCRdb lists it. The chain combines TRBV10-3 with TRBJ2-1; the table's D gene call, TRBD2, was not cross checked with the DNA. The CDR3 extends over 21 residues, inclusive of both ends. The V gene's germline CDR1 is ENHRY and CDR2 SYGVKD. CDR3 region: CAISERLAGAYEQYFGREQFF.

CDR3 residues: CASSGGPRAGYGYTF. In DNA form, the CDR3 reads TGTGCCAGCAGCGGGGGGCCCCGGGCAGGCTATGGCTACACCTTC. This chain joins TRBV7-3 and TRBJ1-2, with D tentatively TRBD1 (6 bases). The V gene lost 5 bases and the J gene lost 4 bases, with 17 bases spanning the gap. CDR3 length equals 15 residues. Per the germline V gene, CDR1 is SGHTA and CDR2 is FQGTGA.

The chain employs TRBV6-5 and TRBJ2-3; TRBD2 aligns across 9 bases. V dropped 5 bases and J dropped 1; count of bases not matched to a gene: 10. The CDR3 runs to 17 residues. Looked up from germline, CDR1 is MNHEY and CDR2 is SVGAGI. The CDR3 loop reads CASSNRLAGERTDTQYF. The CDR3 DNA is TGTGCCAGCAGTAATCGGTTAGCGGGAGAGCGCACAGATACGCAGTATTTT.

This clonotype has at least ten counts. The V and J genes are TRBV5-1 and TRBJ2-7; no definite D call. The CDR3 runs to 13 residues. Trimming stripped 3 bases from V and 3 bases from J, with 10 bases between. Germline lookup yields CDR1 SGHRS and CDR2 YFSETQ. CDR3 amino acids: CASSSELGYEQYF. The CDR3 DNA reads TGCGCCAGCAGCTCCGAGCTGGGCTACGAGCAGTACTTC.

This clonotype occurred a few times. The chain couples TRBV19 to TRBJ1-2; possibly TRBD1 for D (5 bases). The germline V gene encodes CDR1 LNHDA and CDR2 SQIVND (reference sequence). The CDR3 runs to 12 residues. V lost 4 bases and J lost 8, with 11 bases in between. In DNA form, the CDR3 reads TGTGCCAGTAGTACAGGGTCTCGGGGCTACACCTTC. It is translated as CASSTGSRGYTF.

The V call is TRBV5-4, the J call TRBJ2-7; D is perhaps TRBD1 (6 bases). V lost 0 bases, J lost 0 bases, and 16 bases lay in between. Germline lookup yields CDR1 SGHNT and CDR2 YYREEE (reference sequence). The CDR3 length is 17 residues. The CDR3 sequence: CASSLGMAGAISYEQYF. The CDR3 coding sequence is TGTGCCAGCAGCTTGGGGATGGCAGGGGCGATCTCCTACGAGCAGTACTTC.